This is a list of T cell receptor beta chains from one sample in a study of cytomegalovirus exposure and HLA in healthy donors. Repertoires were generated with immunoSEQ multiplex PCR, while TCRdb's copy carries only in-frame clones and drops some. The sample has about 85,000 clones, about 80% seen once. Sequencing was performed on PBMCs. These receptors originate from a woman between 50 and 59 years old in good health and CMV-seropositive. Both conserved end residues are trimmed from each CDR3. Clone size is shown for a subset of rows, as once, few, many or a class of expanded clone.

j_call: TRBJ2-7; v_call: TRBV4-1; clone_size: once; cdr3_aa: ASSPRGRKDSYEQY
j_call: TRBJ1-2; v_call: TRBV10-1; clone_size: -; cdr3_aa: ASSPGQGHLEVYGYT
j_call: TRBJ2-1; v_call: TRBV9; clone_size: -; cdr3_aa: ASSVDTGGRNEQF
j_call: TRBJ1-6; v_call: TRBV2; clone_size: -; cdr3_aa: ASRASSYNSPLH
j_call: TRBJ2-1; v_call: TRBV18; clone_size: -; cdr3_aa: ASSPGTRRSYNEQF
j_call: TRBJ2-2; v_call: TRBV18; clone_size: -; cdr3_aa: ASSPPGLNTGELF
j_call: TRBJ1-1; v_call: TRBV7-3; clone_size: -; cdr3_aa: ASSQGAGGGTEAF
j_call: TRBJ2-1; v_call: TRBV11-3; clone_size: -; cdr3_aa: ASSFENEQF
j_call: TRBJ2-5; v_call: TRBV11-3; clone_size: -; cdr3_aa: ASSTNPLDSFLQETQY
j_call: TRBJ1-2; v_call: TRBV30; clone_size: -; cdr3_aa: AWSLPGLDVYGYT
j_call: TRBJ2-3; v_call: TRBV30; clone_size: -; cdr3_aa: AWGLARWTQY
j_call: TRBJ1-5; v_call: TRBV23-1; clone_size: -; cdr3_aa: ASSQSQGVSNQPQH
j_call: TRBJ1-3; v_call: TRBV7-9; clone_size: -; cdr3_aa: ASSFYRGEGSGNTIY
j_call: TRBJ2-5; v_call: TRBV7-9; clone_size: -; cdr3_aa: ASIPRQGAQGTQY
j_call: TRBJ1-3; v_call: TRBV27; clone_size: -; cdr3_aa: ASSLRAGAGNTIY
j_call: TRBJ2-1; v_call: TRBV28; clone_size: -; cdr3_aa: AIRRSNEQF
j_call: TRBJ2-1; v_call: TRBV18; clone_size: -; cdr3_aa: ASSPWTSGSLYNEQF
j_call: TRBJ1-3; v_call: TRBV19; clone_size: -; cdr3_aa: ASSTRVHSGNTIY
j_call: TRBJ2-5; v_call: TRBV9; clone_size: once; cdr3_aa: ASSVGLAGETQY
j_call: TRBJ1-5; v_call: TRBV19; clone_size: few; cdr3_aa: ASRPDRSSNQPQH
j_call: TRBJ2-1; v_call: TRBV14; clone_size: -; cdr3_aa: ASSQARLAGSRNEQF
j_call: TRBJ2-4; v_call: TRBV19; clone_size: -; cdr3_aa: ASSKGETKNIQY
j_call: TRBJ1-1; v_call: TRBV6-4; clone_size: -; cdr3_aa: ASSDSYGGLTEAF
j_call: TRBJ1-2; v_call: TRBV7-9; clone_size: few; cdr3_aa: SSSSSTEFNYGYT
j_call: TRBJ2-1; v_call: TRBV4-1; clone_size: -; cdr3_aa: ASSHTPGLAGDSEQF
j_call: TRBJ1-2; v_call: TRBV13; clone_size: -; cdr3_aa: ASSFQTRQGANYGYT
j_call: TRBJ2-3; v_call: TRBV5-1; clone_size: -; cdr3_aa: ASSLGLAGFSGGTDTQY
j_call: TRBJ1-3; v_call: TRBV7-2; clone_size: -; cdr3_aa: ASRPTGGGNTIY